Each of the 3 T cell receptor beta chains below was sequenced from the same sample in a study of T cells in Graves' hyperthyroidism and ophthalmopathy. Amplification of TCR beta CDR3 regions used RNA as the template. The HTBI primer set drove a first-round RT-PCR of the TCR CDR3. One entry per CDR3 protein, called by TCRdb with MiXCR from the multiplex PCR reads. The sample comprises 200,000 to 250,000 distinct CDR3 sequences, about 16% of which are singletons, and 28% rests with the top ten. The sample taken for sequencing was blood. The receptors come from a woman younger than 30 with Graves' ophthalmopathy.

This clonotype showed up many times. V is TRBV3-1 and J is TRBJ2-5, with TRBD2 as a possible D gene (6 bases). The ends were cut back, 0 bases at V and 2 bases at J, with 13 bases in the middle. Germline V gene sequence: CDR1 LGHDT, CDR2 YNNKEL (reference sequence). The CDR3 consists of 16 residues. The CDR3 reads CASSQEGPSEQETQYF. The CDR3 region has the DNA TGTGCCAGCAGCCAAGAGGGTCCTAGCGAGCAAGAGACCCAGTACTTC.

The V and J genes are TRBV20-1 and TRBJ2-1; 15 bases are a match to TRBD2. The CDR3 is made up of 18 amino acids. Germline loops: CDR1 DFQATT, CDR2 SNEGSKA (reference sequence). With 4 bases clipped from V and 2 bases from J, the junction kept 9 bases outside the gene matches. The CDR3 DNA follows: TGCAGTGCTATCTTTGGACTAGCGGGGGGGACGGCCTACAATGAGCAGTTCTTC. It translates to CSAIFGLAGGTAYNEQFF.

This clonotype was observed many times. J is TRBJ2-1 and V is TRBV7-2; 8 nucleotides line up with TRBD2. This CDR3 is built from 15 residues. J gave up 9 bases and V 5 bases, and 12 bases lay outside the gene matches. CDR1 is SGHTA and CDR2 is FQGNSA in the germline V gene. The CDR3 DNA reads TGTGCCAGCAGCCCCCGGGTTCTCGCGGGAGGTGAGCAGTTCTTC. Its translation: CASSPRVLAGGEQFF.